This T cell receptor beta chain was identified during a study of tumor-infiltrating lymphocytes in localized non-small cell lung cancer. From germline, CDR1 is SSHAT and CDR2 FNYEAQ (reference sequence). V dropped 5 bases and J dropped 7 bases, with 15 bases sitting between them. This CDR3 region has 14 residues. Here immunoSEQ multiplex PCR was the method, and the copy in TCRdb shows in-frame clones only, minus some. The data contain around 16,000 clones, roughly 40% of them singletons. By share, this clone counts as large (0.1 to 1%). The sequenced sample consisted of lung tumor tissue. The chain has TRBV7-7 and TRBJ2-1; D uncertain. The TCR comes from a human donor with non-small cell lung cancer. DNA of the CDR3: TGTGCCAGCAGCGACGTGGGTTTAGGTAATGAGCAGTTCTTC. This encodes CASSDVGLGNEQFF.